A selection of T cell receptor beta chains follows, all from one sample in a study of T cells expressing NK-cell markers. Using the 5' RACE reads, TCRdb records one entry per CDR3 protein without DNA. The specimen's table records over 200,000 distinct CDR3 sequences. Specimen: blood T cells: a sorted CD56 or NKG2C T cell subset, CD4+ or CD8+ T cells, or bulk PBMC T cells (not recorded which). These receptors all stem from a man between 18 and 29 years old in good health. The CDR3 runs from the conserved cysteine through the conserved F or W.

v_gene,j_gene,CDR3aa
TRBV19,TRBJ1-1,CASSPGTGQRNTEAFF
TRBV14,TRBJ2-1,CASSLIRPGPSPSYNEQFF
TRBV6-1,TRBJ2-3,CASRGRVFTDTQYF
TRBV5-6,TRBJ1-5,CASSLGRTGRPQHF
TRBV5-4,TRBJ2-3,CASSGASGAPDTQYF
TRBV9,TRBJ2-1,CASSVGGTSIRNEQFF
TRBV12-3/TRBV12-4,TRBJ2-3,CASSLRLADSTDTQYF
TRBV29-1,TRBJ1-1,CSVLKNTEAFF
TRBV19,TRBJ2-2,CASSMEAGSGELFF
TRBV29-1,TRBJ1-1,CSVEMQGKNTEAFF
TRBV23-1,TRBJ2-5,CASSCLQGAAYF
TRBV7-2,TRBJ1-5,CASSLTGPNQPQHF
TRBV6-5,TRBJ2-1,CASSSGDNEQFF
TRBV27,TRBJ2-1,CASSPPGAGKGNEQFF
TRBV12-3/TRBV12-4,TRBJ1-1,CASSLVGSVTEAFF
TRBV21-1,TRBJ1-3,CASSKVWRPSGNTIYF
TRBV28,TRBJ1-1,CASRSIGQGNTEAFF
TRBV6-5,TRBJ2-1,CASSYSVGSSYNEQFF
TRBV20-1,TRBJ1-2,CSASTLGGVDYTF
TRBV12-3/TRBV12-4,TRBJ1-2,CASSPNPTFGYGYTF
TRBV24-1,TRBJ2-3,CATTGRTDTQYF
TRBV10-3,TRBJ1-2,CAISGQAQGYGYTF
TRBV4-1,TRBJ1-5,CASSQEGGNNQPQHF
TRBV2,TRBJ2-2,CASSEAGTLIGELFF
TRBV5-1,TRBJ2-1,CASSELTTSRTNNEQFF
TRBV20-1,TRBJ2-7,CSLGDNNYEQYF
TRBV10-3,TRBJ1-1,CAISLGQGATEAFF
TRBV20-1,TRBJ1-2,CSARSKEPNNYGYTF
TRBV12-3/TRBV12-4,TRBJ2-1,CASRPASYNEQFF
TRBV6-2/TRBV6-3,TRBJ2-7,CASSYRAGPSYEQYF
TRBV7-2,TRBJ2-1,CASSHGLAGIYEQFF
TRBV3-1,TRBJ2-3,CASSQEAGGLTDTQYF